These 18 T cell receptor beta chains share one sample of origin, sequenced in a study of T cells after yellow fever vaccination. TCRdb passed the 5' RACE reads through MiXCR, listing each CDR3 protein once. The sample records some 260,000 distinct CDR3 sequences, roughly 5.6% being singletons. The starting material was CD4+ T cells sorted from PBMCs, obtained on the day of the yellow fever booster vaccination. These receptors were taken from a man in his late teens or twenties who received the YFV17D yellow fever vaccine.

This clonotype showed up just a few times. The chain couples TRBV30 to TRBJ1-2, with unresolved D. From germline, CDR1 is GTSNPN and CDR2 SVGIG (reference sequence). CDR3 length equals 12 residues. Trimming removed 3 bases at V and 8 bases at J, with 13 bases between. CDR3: CAWRGSAEGYTF. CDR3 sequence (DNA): TGTGCCTGGAGGGGTTCGGCGGAAGGCTACACCTTC. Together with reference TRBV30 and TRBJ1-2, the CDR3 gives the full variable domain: SQTIHQWPATLVQPVGSPLSLECTVEGTSNPNLYWYRQAAGRGLQLLFYSVGIGQISSEVPQNLSASRPQDRQFILSSKKLLLSDSGFYLCAWRGSAEGYTFGSGTRLTVV.

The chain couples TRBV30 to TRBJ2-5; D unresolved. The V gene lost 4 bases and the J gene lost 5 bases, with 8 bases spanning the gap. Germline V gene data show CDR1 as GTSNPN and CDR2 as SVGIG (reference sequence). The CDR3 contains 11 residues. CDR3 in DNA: TGTGCCTGGACCCTGGGGGAGACCCAGTACTTC. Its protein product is CAWTLGETQYF.

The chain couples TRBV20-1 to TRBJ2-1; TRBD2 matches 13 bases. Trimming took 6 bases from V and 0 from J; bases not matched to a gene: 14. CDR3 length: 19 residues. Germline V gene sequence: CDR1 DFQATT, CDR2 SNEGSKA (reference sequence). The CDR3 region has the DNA TGCAGTGCAAACAACCTCGGACTAGCGGGGGTTAGCTCCTACAATGAGCAGTTCTTC. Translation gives CSANNLGLAGVSSYNEQFF.

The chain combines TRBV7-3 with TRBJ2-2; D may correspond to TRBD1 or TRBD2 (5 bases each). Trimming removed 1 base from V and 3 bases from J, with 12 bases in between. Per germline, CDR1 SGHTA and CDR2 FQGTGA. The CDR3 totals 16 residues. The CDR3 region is CASSLMSGADTGELFF. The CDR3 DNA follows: TGTGCCAGCAGCTTAATGTCCGGGGCGGACACCGGGGAGCTGTTTTTT.

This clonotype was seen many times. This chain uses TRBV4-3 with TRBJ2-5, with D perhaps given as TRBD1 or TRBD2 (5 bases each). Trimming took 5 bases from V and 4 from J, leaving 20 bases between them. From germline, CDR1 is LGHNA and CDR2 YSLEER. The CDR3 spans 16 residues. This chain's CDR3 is CASSAGTPLGGETQYF. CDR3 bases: TGCGCCAGCAGCGCCGGGACGCCCCTAGGCGGAGAGACCCAGTACTTC.

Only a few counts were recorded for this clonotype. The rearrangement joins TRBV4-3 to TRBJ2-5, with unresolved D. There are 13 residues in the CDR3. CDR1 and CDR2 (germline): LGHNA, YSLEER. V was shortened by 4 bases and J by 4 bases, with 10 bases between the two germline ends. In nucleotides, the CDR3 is TGCGCCAGCAGCCTAGACGTGGGAGAGACCCAGTACTTC. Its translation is CASSLDVGETQYF.

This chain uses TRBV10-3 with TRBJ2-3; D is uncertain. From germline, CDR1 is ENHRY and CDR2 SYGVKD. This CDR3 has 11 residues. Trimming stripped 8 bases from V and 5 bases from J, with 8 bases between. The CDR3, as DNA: TGTGCCATCGCCGCGGTAGATACGCAGTATTTT. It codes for CAIAAVDTQYF.

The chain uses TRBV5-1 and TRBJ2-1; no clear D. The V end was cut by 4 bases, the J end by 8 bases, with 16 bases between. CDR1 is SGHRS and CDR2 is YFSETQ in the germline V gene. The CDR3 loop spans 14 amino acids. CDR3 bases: TGCGCCAGCAGCGTCGGCGGTTCCTCCTATGAGCAGTTCTTC. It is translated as CASSVGGSSYEQFF.

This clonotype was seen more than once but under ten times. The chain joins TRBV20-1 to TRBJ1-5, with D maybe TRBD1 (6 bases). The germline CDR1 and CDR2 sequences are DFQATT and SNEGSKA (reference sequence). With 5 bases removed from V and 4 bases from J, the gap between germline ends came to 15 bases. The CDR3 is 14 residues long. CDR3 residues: CSAPKGTKNQPQHF. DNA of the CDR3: TGCAGTGCTCCCAAGGGGACAAAGAATCAGCCCCAGCATTTT.

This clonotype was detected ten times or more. Here the CDR3 reads CASSLVAGAGDTQYF. In DNA, the CDR3 is TGTGCCAGCAGCTTAGTAGCGGGGGCGGGAGATACGCAGTATTTT. This chain joins TRBV7-2 and TRBJ2-3; TRBD2 agrees at 9 bases. The CDR3 has 15 amino acids. After removal of 1 base from V and 5 bases from J, the junction contained 4 bases not matched to a gene. Germline lookup yields CDR1 SGHTA and CDR2 FQGNSA.

The CDR3 spells CASSDRDRVGYGYTF. In nucleotides, the CDR3 is TGTGCCAGCAGCGACCGGGACAGGGTTGGCTATGGCTACACCTTC. This chain connects TRBV3-1 to TRBJ1-2; 9 bases match TRBD1. Germline-derived CDR1 and CDR2 are LGHDT and YNNKEL (reference sequence). V trimming: 5 bases; J trimming: 4 bases; junction bases outside the gene matches: 8. The CDR3 has 15 residues.

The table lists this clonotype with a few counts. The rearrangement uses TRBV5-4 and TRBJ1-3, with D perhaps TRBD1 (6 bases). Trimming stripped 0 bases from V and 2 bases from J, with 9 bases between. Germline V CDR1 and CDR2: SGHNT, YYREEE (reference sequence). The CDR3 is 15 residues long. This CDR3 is CASSLGQAPGNTIYF. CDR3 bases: TGTGCCAGCAGCTTGGGACAGGCCCCTGGAAACACCATATATTTT.

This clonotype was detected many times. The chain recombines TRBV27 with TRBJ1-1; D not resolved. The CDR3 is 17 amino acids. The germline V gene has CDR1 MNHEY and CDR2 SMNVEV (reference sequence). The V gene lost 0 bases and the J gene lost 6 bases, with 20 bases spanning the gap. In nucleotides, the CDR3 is TGTGCCAGCAGTTTATCGAGCGATCAGGCTTGGGATTCTGAAGCTTTCTTT. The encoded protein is CASSLSSDQAWDSEAFF.

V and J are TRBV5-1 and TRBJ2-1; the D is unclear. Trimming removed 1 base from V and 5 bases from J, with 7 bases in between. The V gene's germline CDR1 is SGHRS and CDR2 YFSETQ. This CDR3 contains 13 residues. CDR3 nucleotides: TGCGCCAGCAGCTTGCCCCCCAACAATGAGCAGTTCTTC. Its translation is CASSLPPNNEQFF.

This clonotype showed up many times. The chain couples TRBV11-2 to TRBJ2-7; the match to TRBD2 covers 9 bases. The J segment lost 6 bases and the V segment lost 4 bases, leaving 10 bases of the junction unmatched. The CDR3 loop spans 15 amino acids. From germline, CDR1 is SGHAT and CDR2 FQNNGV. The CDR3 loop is CASSSLRGGPSEQYV. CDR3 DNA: TGTGCCAGCAGCTCCCTGCGGGGGGGGCCTTCCGAGCAGTACGTC.

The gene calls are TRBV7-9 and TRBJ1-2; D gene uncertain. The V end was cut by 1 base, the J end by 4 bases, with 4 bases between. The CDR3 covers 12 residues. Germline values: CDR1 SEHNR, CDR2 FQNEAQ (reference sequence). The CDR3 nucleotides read TGTGCCAGCAGCTTAGACCGCTATGGCTACACCTTC. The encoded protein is CASSLDRYGYTF.

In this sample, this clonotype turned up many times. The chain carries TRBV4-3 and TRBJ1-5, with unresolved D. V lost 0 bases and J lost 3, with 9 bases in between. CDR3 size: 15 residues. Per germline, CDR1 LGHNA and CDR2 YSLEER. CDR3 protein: CASSQDLATNQPQHF. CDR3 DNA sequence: TGCGCCAGCAGCCAAGATTTGGCCACCAATCAGCCCCAGCATTTT.

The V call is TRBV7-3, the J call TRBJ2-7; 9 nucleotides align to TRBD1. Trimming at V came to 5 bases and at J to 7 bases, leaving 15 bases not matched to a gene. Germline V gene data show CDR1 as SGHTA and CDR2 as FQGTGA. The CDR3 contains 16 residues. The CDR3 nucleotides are TGTGCCAGCAGCCCCGTCCCCGGACAGGGGTTTCGGGAGCAGTACTTC. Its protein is CASSPVPGQGFREQYF.